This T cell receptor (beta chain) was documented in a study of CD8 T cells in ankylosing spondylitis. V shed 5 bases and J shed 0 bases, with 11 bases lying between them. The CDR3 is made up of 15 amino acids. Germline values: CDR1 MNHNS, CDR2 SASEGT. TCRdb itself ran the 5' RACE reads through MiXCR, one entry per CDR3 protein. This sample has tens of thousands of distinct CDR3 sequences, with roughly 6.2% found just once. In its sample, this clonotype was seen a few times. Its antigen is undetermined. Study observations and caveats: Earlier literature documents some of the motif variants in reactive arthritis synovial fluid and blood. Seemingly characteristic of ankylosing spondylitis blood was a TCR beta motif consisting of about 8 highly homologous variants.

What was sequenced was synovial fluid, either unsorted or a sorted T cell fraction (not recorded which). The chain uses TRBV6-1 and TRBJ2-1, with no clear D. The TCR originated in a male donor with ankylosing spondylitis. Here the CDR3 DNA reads TGTGCCAGCAGTACGATCTCTAGCTCCTACAATGAGCAGTTCTTC. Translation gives CASSTISSSYNEQFF.